This is a list of T cell receptor beta chains from one sample in a study of T-cell reconstitution after alpha-beta-depleted transplantation in children. Via MiXCR, TCRdb re-called the PCR reads, giving one row per CDR3 protein. This table has about 120,000 distinct CDR3 sequences, under 30% appearing once. Sequences were derived from PBMCs, mostly from graft donor cells, sampled 180 days after TCRalphabeta/CD19-depleted stem cell transplant. The receptors were gathered from a male patient aged 2 to 10 who had a stem cell transplant for chronic granulomatous disease, so the T cells may come from the graft donor. Each CDR3 is given with its conserved first and last residue. D genes are given only for firm matches. Part of the rows lack a size; the others show once, few, many or a class for expanded clones.

cdr3_aa | cdr3_nt | v_call | d_call | clone_size | j_call
CSVSTGEGGRAFKDTQYF | TGCAGCGTGTCGACAGGGGAAGGCGGGAGGGCCTTTAAAGATACGCAGTATTTT | TRBV29-1 | - | - | TRBJ2-3
CASSLALLAANTGELFF | TGTGCCAGCAGTTTAGCGCTACTAGCAGCGAACACCGGGGAGCTGTTTTTT | TRBV12-3/TRBV12-4 | - | - | TRBJ2-2
CASSKNRETQYF | TGTGCCAGCAGTAAAAACAGGGAGACCCAGTACTTC | TRBV12-3/TRBV12-4 | - | - | TRBJ2-5
CSFSVSNTDTQYF | TGCAGTTTCTCCGTCTCTAACACAGATACGCAGTATTTT | TRBV29-1 | - | few | TRBJ2-3
CASSFLAGATDTQYF | TGCGCCAGCAGCTTCCTAGCGGGGGCCACAGATACGCAGTATTTT | TRBV5-1 | TRBD2 | many | TRBJ2-3
CSARWHSSLGSEQYF | TGCAGTGCTAGATGGCACTCCTCCCTGGGTAGCGAGCAGTACTTC | TRBV20-1 | - | few | TRBJ2-7
CASSRPGLAGALREQYF | TGTGCCAGCAGTCGCCCAGGACTAGCGGGAGCTCTCCGGGAGCAGTACTTC | TRBV6-1 | TRBD2 | many | TRBJ2-7
CATSAIGNQPQHF | TGTGCCACCTCGGCAATCGGCAATCAGCCCCAGCATTTT | TRBV19 | - | once | TRBJ1-5
CASSRTSSYNEQFF | TGTGCCAGCAGTAGGACTAGCTCCTACAATGAGCAGTTCTTC | TRBV12-3/TRBV12-4 | TRBD2 | many | TRBJ2-1
CASSMYLSGSSYNEQFF | TGTGCCAGTAGTATGTACCTAAGCGGTAGCTCCTACAATGAGCAGTTCTTC | TRBV19 | - | many | TRBJ2-1
CASSWAALRVDSYNEQFF | TGCGCCAGCAGCTGGGCGGCTCTGAGGGTTGACTCCTACAATGAGCAGTTCTTC | TRBV5-1 | - | - | TRBJ2-1
CAWSSWDNEQFF | TGTGCCTGGAGTTCGTGGGACAATGAGCAGTTCTTC | TRBV30 | - | many | TRBJ2-1
CASRTTGHTIADTQYF | TGTGCCAGCAGAACGACGGGACATACCATAGCAGATACGCAGTATTTT | TRBV12-3/TRBV12-4 | - | - | TRBJ2-3
CAIRESGETQYF | TGTGCCATCAGGGAGTCGGGGGAGACCCAGTACTTC | TRBV10-3 | - | - | TRBJ2-5
CASSLEVYNEQFF | TGCGCCAGCAGCTTGGAAGTCTACAATGAGCAGTTCTTC | TRBV5-1 | - | - | TRBJ2-1
CATSRVRNEQFF | TGTGCCACCAGCAGAGTGAGGAATGAGCAGTTCTTC | TRBV15 | - | - | TRBJ2-1
CASSQDWTFSNEQFF | TGCGCCAGCAGCCAAGATTGGACATTCTCCAATGAGCAGTTCTTC | TRBV4-3 | - | few | TRBJ2-1
CATSDSGQPNQPQHF | TGTGCCACCAGTGACTCGGGACAGCCTAATCAGCCCCAGCATTTT | TRBV24-1 | TRBD1 | - | TRBJ1-5
CSARGPGRRTSEQFF | TGCAGTGCCCGGGGACCGGGACGGAGGACCTCGGAGCAGTTCTTC | TRBV20-1 | - | few | TRBJ2-1
CASSLFVTGELFF | TGTGCCAGCAGTTTATTTGTCACCGGGGAGCTGTTTTTT | TRBV27 | - | - | TRBJ2-2
CASSPTPFHEQYF | TGTGCCAGCAGCCCGACCCCTTTCCACGAGCAGTACTTC | TRBV5-5 | - | few | TRBJ2-7
CASTITGASVFF | TGTGCCAGCACTATTACCGGTGCTTCTGTTTTCTTT | TRBV28 | - | - | TRBJ1-1
CASMSRSSYNEQFF | TGTGCCAGCATGTCCAGGAGCTCCTACAATGAGCAGTTCTTC | TRBV2 | - | few | TRBJ2-1
CASSLPWRKQETQYF | TGTGCCAGCAGCCTACCATGGAGGAAACAAGAGACCCAGTACTTC | TRBV14 | - | - | TRBJ2-5
CASSPRDGSYEQYF | TGCGCCAGCAGCCCCCGGGACGGGTCCTACGAGCAGTACTTC | TRBV5-1 | - | many | TRBJ2-7
CASSLRSGELFF | TGTGCCAGCAGTTTAAGGTCCGGGGAGCTGTTTTTT | TRBV12-3/TRBV12-4 | - | few | TRBJ2-2
CASSLWGVGNQPQHF | TGTGCCAGCAGCTTGTGGGGGGTCGGCAATCAGCCCCAGCATTTT | TRBV5-6 | - | - | TRBJ1-5
CSVDEGRGANVLTF | TGCAGCGTTGATGAGGGAAGGGGGGCCAACGTCCTGACTTTC | TRBV29-1 | - | many | TRBJ2-6
CSAKRGWTGELFF | TGCAGTGCTAAGCGGGGGTGGACCGGGGAGCTGTTTTTT | TRBV20-1 | TRBD2 | few | TRBJ2-2
CASSVTGGAGGYTF | TGTGCCAGCAGCGTGACAGGGGGCGCGGGGGGCTACACCTTC | TRBV9 | TRBD1 | many | TRBJ1-2
CSASATGDSYEQYF | TGCAGTGCTAGCGCCACAGGGGACTCCTACGAGCAGTACTTC | TRBV20-1 | TRBD1 | many | TRBJ2-7
CASSEGSGYGYTF | TGTGCCAGCAGCGAAGGGTCCGGTTACGGCTACACCTTC | TRBV14 | - | many | TRBJ1-2
CASSQSNNEQFF | TGTGCCAGCAGCCAGAGCAACAATGAGCAGTTCTTC | TRBV9 | - | - | TRBJ2-1
CSVEDGGYEQYF | TGCAGCGTTGAAGACGGGGGTTACGAGCAGTACTTC | TRBV29-1 | - | - | TRBJ2-7
CASKRVTGANVLTF | TGTGCCAGCAAACGGGTAACTGGGGCCAACGTCCTGACTTTC | TRBV11-2 | - | - | TRBJ2-6
CASSRGFGGEQYF | TGTGCCAGCAGCAGAGGATTTGGTGGCGAGCAGTACTTC | TRBV7-2 | - | few | TRBJ2-7
CASSLAGAYNEQFF | TGTGCCAGCAGCCTAGCGGGAGCCTACAATGAGCAGTTCTTC | TRBV12-3/TRBV12-4 | TRBD2 | - | TRBJ2-1
CSARRGSNQPQHF | TGCAGTGCTAGACGGGGTTCTAATCAGCCCCAGCATTTT | TRBV20-1 | - | many | TRBJ1-5
CASSVGTGRNEQFF | TGTGCCAGCAGCGTAGGCACAGGGAGAAATGAGCAGTTCTTC | TRBV9 | - | - | TRBJ2-1
CASSVDGHEQFF | TGTGCCAGCAGCGTAGACGGGCATGAGCAGTTCTTC | TRBV9 | - | many | TRBJ2-1
CSAPSGGARNTEAFF | TGCAGTGCTCCCTCGGGGGGGGCCAGGAACACTGAAGCTTTCTTT | TRBV20-1 | - | - | TRBJ1-1
CASSFIRQGKRAGGYTF | TGTGCCAGCAGCTTCATTCGACAGGGAAAACGGGCCGGGGGCTACACCTTC | TRBV5-6 | TRBD1 | - | TRBJ1-2
CASSQMGETQYF | TGCGCCAGCAGTCAAATGGGAGAGACCCAGTACTTC | TRBV5-1 | - | few | TRBJ2-5
CASTLSGGAWEQYF | TGTGCCAGCACCCTTAGCGGGGGGGCCTGGGAGCAGTACTTC | TRBV12-3/TRBV12-4 | TRBD2 | - | TRBJ2-7
CATVNYTEAFF | TGTGCCACCGTAAACTACACTGAAGCTTTCTTT | TRBV24-1 | - | many | TRBJ1-1
CASSDLAGVNEQFF | TGTGCCAGCAGTGATCTAGCGGGAGTCAATGAGCAGTTCTTC | TRBV25-1 | TRBD2 | - | TRBJ2-1
CASSWGQYGDYGYTF | TGTGCCAGCAGCTGGGGACAGTACGGTGACTATGGCTACACCTTC | TRBV5-6 | TRBD1 | many | TRBJ1-2
CASSKASGREPHNTEQFF | TGTGCCAGCAGCAAAGCGAGTGGGCGGGAGCCCCACAATACTGAGCAGTTCTTC | TRBV21-1 | - | - | TRBJ2-1
CASSFSPRREETQYF | TGTGCCAGCAGCTTTTCCCCGCGAAGGGAAGAGACCCAGTACTTC | TRBV5-6 | - | many | TRBJ2-5